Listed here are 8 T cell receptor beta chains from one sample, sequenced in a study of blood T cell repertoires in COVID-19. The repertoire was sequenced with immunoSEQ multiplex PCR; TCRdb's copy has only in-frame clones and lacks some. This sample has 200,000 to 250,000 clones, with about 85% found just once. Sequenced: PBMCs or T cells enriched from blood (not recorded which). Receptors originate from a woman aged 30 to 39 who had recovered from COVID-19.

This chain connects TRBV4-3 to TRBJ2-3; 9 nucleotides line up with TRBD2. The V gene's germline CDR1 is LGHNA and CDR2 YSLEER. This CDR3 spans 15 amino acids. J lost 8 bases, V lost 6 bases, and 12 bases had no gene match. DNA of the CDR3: TGCGCCAGCAGGCGTAGTGCGGGGGGGCCGGGTACGCAGTATTTT. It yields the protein CASRRSAGGPGTQYF.

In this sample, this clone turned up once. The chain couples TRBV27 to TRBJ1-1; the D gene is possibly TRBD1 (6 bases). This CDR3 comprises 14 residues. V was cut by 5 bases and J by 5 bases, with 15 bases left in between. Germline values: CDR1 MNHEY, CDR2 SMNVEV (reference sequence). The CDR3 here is CASSPPAGETEAFF. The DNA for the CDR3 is TGTGCCAGCAGTCCCCCGGCAGGGGAGACTGAAGCTTTCTTT.

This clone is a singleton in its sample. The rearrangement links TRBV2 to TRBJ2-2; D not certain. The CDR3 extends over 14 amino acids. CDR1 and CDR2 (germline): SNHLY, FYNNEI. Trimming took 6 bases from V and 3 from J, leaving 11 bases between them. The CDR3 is CASRASVYTGELFF. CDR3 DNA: TGTGCCAGCAGGGCAAGCGTGTACACCGGGGAGCTGTTTTTT. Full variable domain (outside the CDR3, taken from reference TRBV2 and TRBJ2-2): EPEVTQTPSHQVTQMGQEVILRCVPISNHLYFYWYRQILGQKVEFLVSFYNNEISEKSEIFDDQFSVERPDGSNFTLKIRSTKLEDSAMYFCASRASVYTGELFFGEGSRLTVL.

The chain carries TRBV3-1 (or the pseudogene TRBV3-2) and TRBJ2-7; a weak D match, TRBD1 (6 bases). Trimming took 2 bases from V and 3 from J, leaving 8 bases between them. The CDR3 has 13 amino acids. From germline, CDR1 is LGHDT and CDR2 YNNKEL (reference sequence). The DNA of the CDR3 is TGTGCCAGCAGCCAATTGGACAGCTACGAGCAGTACTTC. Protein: CASSQLDSYEQYF.

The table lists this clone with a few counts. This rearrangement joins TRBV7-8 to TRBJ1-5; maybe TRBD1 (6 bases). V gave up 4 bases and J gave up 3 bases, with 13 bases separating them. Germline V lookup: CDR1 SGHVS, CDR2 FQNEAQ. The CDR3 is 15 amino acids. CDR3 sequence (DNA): TGTGCCAGCAGCTCTGTAGGGGGAATCAATCAGCCCCAGCATTTT. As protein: CASSSVGGINQPQHF.

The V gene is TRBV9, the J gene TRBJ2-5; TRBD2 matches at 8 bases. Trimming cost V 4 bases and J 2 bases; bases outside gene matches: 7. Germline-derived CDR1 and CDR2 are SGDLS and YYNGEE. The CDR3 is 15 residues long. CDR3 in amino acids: CASSLRGAKQETQYF. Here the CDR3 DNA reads TGTGCCAGCAGCCTGCGGGGGGCTAAACAAGAGACCCAGTACTTC.

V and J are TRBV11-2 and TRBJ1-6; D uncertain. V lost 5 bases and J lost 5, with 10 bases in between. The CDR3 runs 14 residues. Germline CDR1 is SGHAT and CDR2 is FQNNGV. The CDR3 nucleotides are TGTGCCAGCAGCCCTAATCCCAATAATTCACCCCTCCACTTT. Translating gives CASSPNPNNSPLHF. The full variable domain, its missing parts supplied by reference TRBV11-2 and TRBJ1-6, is EAGVAQSPRYKIIEKRQSVAFWCNPISGHATLYWYQQILGQGPKLLIQFQNNGVVDDSQLPKDRFSAERLKGVDSTLKIQPAKLEDSAVYLCASSPNPNNSPLHFGNGTRLTVT.

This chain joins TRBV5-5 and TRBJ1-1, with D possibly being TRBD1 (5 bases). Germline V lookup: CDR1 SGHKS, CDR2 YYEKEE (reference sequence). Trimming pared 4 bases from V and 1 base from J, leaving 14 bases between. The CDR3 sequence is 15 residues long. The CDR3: CASSLLDSQNTEAFF. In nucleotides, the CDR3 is TGTGCCAGCAGCCTTTTAGACAGCCAGAACACTGAAGCTTTCTTT.